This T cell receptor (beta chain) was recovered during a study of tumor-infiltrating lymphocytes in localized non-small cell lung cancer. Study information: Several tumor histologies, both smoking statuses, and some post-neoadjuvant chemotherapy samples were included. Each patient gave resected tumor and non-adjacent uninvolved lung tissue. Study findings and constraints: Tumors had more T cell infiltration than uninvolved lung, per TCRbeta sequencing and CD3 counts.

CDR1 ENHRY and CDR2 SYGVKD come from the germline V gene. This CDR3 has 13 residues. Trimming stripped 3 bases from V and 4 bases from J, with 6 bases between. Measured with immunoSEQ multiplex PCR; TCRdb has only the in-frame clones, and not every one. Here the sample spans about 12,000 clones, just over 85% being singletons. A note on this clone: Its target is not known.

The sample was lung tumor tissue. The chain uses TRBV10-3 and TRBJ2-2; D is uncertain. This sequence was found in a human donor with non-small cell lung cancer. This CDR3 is CAISDVGTGELFF. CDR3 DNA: TGTGCCATCAGTGACGTTGGCACCGGGGAGCTGTTTTTT.